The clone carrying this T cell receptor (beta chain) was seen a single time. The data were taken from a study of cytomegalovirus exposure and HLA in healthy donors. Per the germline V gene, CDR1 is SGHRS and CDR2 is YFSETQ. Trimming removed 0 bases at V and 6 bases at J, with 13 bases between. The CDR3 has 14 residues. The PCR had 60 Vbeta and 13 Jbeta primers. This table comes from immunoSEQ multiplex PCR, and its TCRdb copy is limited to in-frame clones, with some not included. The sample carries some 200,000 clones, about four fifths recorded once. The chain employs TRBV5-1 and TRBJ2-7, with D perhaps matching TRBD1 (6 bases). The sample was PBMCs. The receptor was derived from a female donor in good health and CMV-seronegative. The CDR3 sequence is CASSLVQGLSEQYF. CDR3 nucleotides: TGCGCCAGCAGCTTGGTTCAGGGGTTGAGCGAGCAGTACTTC.